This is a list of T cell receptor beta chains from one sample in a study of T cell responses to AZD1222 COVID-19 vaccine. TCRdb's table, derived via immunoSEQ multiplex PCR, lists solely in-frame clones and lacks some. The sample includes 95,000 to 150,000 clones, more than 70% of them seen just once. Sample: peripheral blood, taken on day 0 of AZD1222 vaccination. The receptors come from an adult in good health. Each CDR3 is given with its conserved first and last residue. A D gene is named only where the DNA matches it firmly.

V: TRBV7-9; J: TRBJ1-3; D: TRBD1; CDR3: CASSSPRGQGSSGNTIYF
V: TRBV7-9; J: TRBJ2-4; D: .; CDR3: CASSHSTRPQTIQYF
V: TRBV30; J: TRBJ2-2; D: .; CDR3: CAWSVLGAGELFF
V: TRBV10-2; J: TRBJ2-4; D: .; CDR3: CASSEHVGDIQYF
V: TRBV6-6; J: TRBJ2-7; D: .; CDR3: CASSSFSGTPYEQYF
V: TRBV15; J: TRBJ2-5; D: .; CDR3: CATSSEKDGMSMETQYF
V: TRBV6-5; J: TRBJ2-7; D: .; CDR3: CASSSPAGSGSYEQYF
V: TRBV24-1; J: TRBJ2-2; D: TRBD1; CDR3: CATSDDGTGNTGELFF
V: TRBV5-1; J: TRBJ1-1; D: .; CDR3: CASSFSWDGNTEAFF
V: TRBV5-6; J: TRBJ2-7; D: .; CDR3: CASSLTLSGPSYEQYF
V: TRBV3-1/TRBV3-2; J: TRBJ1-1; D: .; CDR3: CASSQAGVGTEAFF
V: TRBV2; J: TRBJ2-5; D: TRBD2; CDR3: CASSSGAGGVEWTQYF
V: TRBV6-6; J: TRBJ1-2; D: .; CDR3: CASSYRGQNYGYTF
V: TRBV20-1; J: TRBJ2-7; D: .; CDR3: CSASWADNEQYF
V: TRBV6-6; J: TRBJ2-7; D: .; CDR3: CASSYSAPWQYF
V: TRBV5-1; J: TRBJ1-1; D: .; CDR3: CASSLEWVGEDTEAFF
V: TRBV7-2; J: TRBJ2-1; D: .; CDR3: CASSSVAGSYNEQFF